This T cell receptor (beta chain) was identified in a study of CD8 T cells in Susac syndrome. The trim removed 4 bases at V and 9 bases at J, leaving 11 bases unmatched. CDR1 is SGHDT, CDR2 YYEEEE, per germline. The CDR3 consists of 16 residues. The RNA, roughly 0.45 to 1 ug, was put through reverse transcription using random hexamers. TCRdb called the immunoSEQ multiplex PCR reads again in MiXCR, with one record for every CDR3 protein. The profile covers roughly 200,000 distinct CDR3 sequences, with roughly 94% appearing a single time and 0.082% taken by the ten largest. The clonotype was recovered from a human donor with multiple sclerosis. The sample was CD4+ T cells from PBMCs. This chain uses TRBV5-6 with TRBJ2-5; 14 positions match TRBD2. The CDR3 is CASSPQGTSGSGSQYF. Here the CDR3 DNA reads TGTGCCAGCAGCCCGCAAGGGACTAGCGGGAGCGGGTCCCAGTACTTC.